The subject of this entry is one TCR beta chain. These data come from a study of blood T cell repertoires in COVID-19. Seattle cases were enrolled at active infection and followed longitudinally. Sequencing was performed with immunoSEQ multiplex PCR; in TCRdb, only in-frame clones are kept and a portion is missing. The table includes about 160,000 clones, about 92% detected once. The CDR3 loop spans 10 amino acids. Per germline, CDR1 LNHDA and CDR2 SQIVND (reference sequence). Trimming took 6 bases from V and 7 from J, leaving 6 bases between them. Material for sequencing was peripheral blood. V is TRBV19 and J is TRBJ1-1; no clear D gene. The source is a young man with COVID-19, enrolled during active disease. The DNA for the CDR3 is TGTGCCAGTAGCAACGGTGAAGCTTTCTTT. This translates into CASSNGEAFF.